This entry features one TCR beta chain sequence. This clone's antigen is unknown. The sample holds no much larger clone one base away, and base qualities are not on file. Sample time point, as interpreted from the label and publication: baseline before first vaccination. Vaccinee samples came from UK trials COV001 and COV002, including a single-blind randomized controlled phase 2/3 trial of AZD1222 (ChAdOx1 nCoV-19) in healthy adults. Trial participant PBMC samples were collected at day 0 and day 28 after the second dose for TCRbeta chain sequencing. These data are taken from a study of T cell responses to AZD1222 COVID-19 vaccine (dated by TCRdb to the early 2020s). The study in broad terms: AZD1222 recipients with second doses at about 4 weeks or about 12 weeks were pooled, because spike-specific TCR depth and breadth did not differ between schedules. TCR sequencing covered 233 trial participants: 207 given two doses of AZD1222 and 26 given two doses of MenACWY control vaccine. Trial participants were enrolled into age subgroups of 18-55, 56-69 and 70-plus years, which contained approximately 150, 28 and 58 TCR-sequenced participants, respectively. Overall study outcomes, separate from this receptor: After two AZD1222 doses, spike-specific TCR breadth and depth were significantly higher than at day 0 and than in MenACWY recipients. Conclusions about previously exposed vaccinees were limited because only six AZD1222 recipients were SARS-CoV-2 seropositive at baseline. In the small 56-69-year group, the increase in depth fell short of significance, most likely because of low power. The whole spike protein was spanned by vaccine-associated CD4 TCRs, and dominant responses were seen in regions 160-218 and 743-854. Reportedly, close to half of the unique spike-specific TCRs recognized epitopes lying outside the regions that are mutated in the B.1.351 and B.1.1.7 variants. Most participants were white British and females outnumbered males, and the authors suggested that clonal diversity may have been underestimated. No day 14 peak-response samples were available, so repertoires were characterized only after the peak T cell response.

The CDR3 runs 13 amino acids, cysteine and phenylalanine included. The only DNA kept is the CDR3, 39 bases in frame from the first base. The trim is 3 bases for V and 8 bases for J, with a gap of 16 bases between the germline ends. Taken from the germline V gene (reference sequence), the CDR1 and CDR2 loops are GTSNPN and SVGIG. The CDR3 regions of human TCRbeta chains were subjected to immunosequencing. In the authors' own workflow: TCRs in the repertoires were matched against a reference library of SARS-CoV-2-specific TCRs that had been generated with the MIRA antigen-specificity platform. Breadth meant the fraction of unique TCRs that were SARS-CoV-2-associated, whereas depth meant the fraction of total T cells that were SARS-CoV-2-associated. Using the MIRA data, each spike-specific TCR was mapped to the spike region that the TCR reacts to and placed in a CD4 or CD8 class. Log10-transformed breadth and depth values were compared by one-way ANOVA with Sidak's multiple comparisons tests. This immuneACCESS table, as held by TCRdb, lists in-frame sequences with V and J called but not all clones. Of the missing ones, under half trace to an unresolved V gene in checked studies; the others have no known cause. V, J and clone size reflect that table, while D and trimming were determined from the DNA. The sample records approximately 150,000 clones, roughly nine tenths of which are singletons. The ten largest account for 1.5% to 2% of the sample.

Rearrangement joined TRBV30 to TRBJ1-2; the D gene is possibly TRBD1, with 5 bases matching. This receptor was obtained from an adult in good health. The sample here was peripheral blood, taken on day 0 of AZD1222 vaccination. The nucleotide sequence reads TGTGCCTGGAGGCCCGCGGGGCTTGGAGGCTACACCTTC. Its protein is CAWRPAGLGGYTF.